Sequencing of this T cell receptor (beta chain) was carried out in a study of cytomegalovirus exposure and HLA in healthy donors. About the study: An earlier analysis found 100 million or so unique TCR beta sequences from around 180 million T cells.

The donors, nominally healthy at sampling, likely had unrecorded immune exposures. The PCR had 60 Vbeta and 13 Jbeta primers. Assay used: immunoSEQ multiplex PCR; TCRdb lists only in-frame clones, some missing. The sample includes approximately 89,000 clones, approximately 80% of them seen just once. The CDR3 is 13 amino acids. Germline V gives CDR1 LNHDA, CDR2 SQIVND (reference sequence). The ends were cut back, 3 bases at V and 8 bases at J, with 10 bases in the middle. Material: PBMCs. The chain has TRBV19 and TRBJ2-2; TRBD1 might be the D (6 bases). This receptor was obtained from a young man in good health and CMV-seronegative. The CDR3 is CASSMGAVGELFF. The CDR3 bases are TGTGCCAGTAGTATGGGGGCGGTAGGGGAGCTGTTTTTT.